Listed below are T cell receptor beta chains from one sample, sequenced in a study of long-term antiretroviral therapy in people with HIV. Measured with immunoSEQ multiplex PCR; TCRdb has only the in-frame clones, and not every one. The profile shows roughly 28,000 clones, nearly 95% of them singletons. Here the sequenced sample was unsorted PBMCs, taken more than 6 years after starting antiretroviral therapy. Source of these receptors: a man aged 25 to 40 with HIV. Both conserved end residues are trimmed from each CDR3. Each record gives: CDR3 protein, J gene, D gene, V gene. The D gene is left open where the match is weak.

CDR3: ASSYSRHEQF; J: TRBJ2-1; D: .; V: TRBV6-6
CDR3: AWSVGGIGELF; J: TRBJ2-2; D: .; V: TRBV30
CDR3: ASSSSANTEAF; J: TRBJ1-1; D: .; V: TRBV5-1
CDR3: ASSPRTYEQY; J: TRBJ2-7; D: .; V: TRBV7-9
CDR3: ASSLGPGELF; J: TRBJ2-2; D: .; V: TRBV7-6
CDR3: ASSLGALKTGIGNQPQH; J: TRBJ1-5; D: .; V: TRBV7-9
CDR3: ASSVGLFSPLH; J: TRBJ1-6; D: .; V: TRBV7-8
CDR3: AISGGQGARGYT; J: TRBJ1-2; D: TRBD1; V: TRBV10-3
CDR3: ASSLGQSTNEKLF; J: TRBJ1-4; D: .; V: TRBV28
CDR3: ASTRGGQETQY; J: TRBJ2-5; D: .; V: TRBV2